This TCR beta chain is from a study of shared clonotypes between healthy human individuals. Findings of the study overall: Only a few donors were included, so the genetic and exposure-history diversity represented was limited. Generation probabilities of non-shared clonotypes were lower (relative to those shared by all four donors).

This clone has just one count. Its specificity is not known. Profiled with immunoSEQ multiplex PCR; TCRdb holds only in-frame clones, not every one. The table lists some 2 million clones, about 95% of them singletons. The V end was cut by 6 bases, the J end by 0 bases, with 14 bases between. CDR3 length: 15 residues. The germline V gene encodes CDR1 MNHNY and CDR2 SVGAGI (reference sequence). Selected positively for CCR7 and CD45RO-negative, naive CD8 cells excluded terminally differentiated effector memory CD45RA+ cells. This clonotype was sampled from a man aged 18-30 years in good health. Sample: naive CD8+ T cells sorted from blood. The gene calls are TRBV6-6 and TRBJ1-2, with no clear D. CDR3 nucleotides: TGTGCCAGCAGCTCAACCGCAGATTCTAACTATGGCTACACCTTC. Its translation is CASSSTADSNYGYTF.